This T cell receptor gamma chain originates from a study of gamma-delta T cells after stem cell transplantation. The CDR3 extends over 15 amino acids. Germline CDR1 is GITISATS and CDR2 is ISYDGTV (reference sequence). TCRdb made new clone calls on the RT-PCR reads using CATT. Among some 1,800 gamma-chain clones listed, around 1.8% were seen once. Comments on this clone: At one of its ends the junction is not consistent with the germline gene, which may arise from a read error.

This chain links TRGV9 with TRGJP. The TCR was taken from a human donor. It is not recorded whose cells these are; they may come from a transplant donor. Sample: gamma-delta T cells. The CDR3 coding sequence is TGTGCCTTGTGGGAGGCCCGGGGGGGCAGAAAAATCAAGGTATTT. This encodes CALWEARGGRKIKVF.